A selection of T cell receptor beta chains follows, all from one sample in a study of sequential checkpoint blockade in melanoma. TCRdb keeps only in-frame clones here, not all; method: immunoSEQ multiplex PCR. The top ten hold 1.6% of the sample, which has some 40,000 clones, 32% seen once. Sequencing used tumor tissue (inferred from file names), obtained from a patient given nivolumab and ipilimumab in sequence. The receptor source for this set is a human donor with melanoma. Both conserved end residues are part of each CDR3. Fields, in order: clone size, V gene, J gene, D gene, CDR3 protein, CDR3 DNA. A D gene is named only where the DNA matches it firmly. For some rows the clone size is stated as once, few or many, or as a class when expanded; others skip it.

>-|TRBV6-8|TRBJ1-2|-
CASSAYSGKLGYTF
TGTGCCAGCAGCGCTTATTCGGGGAAGTTAGGCTACACCTTC
>-|TRBV6-8|TRBJ2-3|-
CAIRMTETDTQYF
TGTGCCATCAGGATGACAGAAACAGATACGCAGTATTTT
>few|TRBV6-8|TRBJ1-2|-
CASRGRGYGYTF
TGTGCCAGCAGGGGTAGGGGCTATGGCTACACCTTC
>-|TRBV18|TRBJ1-1|-
CASSPDLNTEAFF
TGTGCCAGCTCACCGGATCTGAACACTGAAGCTTTCTTT
>few|TRBV6-8|TRBJ2-3|-
CAIRRDGASTDTQYF
TGTGCCATCAGGAGGGACGGAGCTAGCACAGATACGCAGTATTTT
>few|TRBV6-8|TRBJ1-6|-
CASNSGSSYNSPLHF
TGTGCCAGCAACTCAGGGAGCTCCTATAATTCACCCCTCCACTTT
>-|TRBV5-1|TRBJ1-1|-
CASSFYRMWEDTEAFF
TGCGCCAGCAGCTTTTACCGGATGTGGGAGGACACTGAAGCTTTCTTT
>-|TRBV18|TRBJ1-5|-
CASSPSGDGASNQPQHF
TGTGCCAGCTCACCTTCAGGGGACGGGGCTTCCAATCAGCCCCAGCATTTT
>-|TRBV18|TRBJ1-1|-
CASSPRRAATEAFF
TGTGCCAGCTCACCAAGGAGGGCGGCCACTGAAGCTTTCTTT
>few|TRBV9|TRBJ1-1|-
CASSDVGVEAFF
TGTGCCAGCAGTGATGTGGGGGTCGAGGCTTTCTTT
>few|TRBV28|TRBJ2-1|-
CASTLGAGPNNEQFF
TGTGCCAGCACCCTGGGTGCGGGGCCTAACAATGAGCAGTTCTTC
>few|TRBV7-7|TRBJ2-1|-
CASRPPPRLNPNEQFF
TGTGCCAGCAGACCGCCTCCCCGATTGAATCCCAATGAGCAGTTCTTC
>-|TRBV7-5|TRBJ1-2|-
CASSLVSGDDYGYTF
TGTGCCAGCAGCTTAGTATCCGGGGACGACTATGGCTACACCTTC
>few|TRBV28|TRBJ1-1|-
CASSLGFSATEAFF
TGTGCCAGCAGTTTAGGGTTTTCGGCCACTGAAGCTTTCTTT
>many|TRBV12-2|TRBJ2-5|-
CASRLAGRGGETQYF
TGTGCAAGTCGCTTAGCGGGGAGGGGAGGAGAGACCCAGTACTTC
>-|TRBV19|TRBJ1-6|-
CATSGQRNSPLHF
TGTGCCACCTCGGGGCAGAGAAATTCACCCCTCCACTTT
>-|TRBV5-1|TRBJ1-2|TRBD1
CASSLGDRGTNGYTF
TGCGCCAGCAGCTTGGGCGACAGGGGAACGAATGGCTACACCTTC
>-|TRBV19|TRBJ1-3|-
CASSEHGTTILSGNTIYF
TGTGCCAGTAGTGAACACGGGACAACTATCCTCTCTGGAAACACCATATATTTT
>few|TRBV6-8|TRBJ2-7|-
CASARGWNYEQYF
TGTGCCAGTGCCAGGGGTTGGAACTACGAGCAGTACTTC
>few|TRBV11-3|TRBJ2-2|-
CASSLGAGAQTGELFF
TGTGCCAGCAGCTTGGGTGCAGGGGCGCAGACCGGGGAGCTGTTTTTT
>-|TRBV5-1|TRBJ2-7|TRBD2
CASSSGTSSYEQYF
TGCGCCAGCAGTTCCGGGACTAGCTCCTACGAGCAGTACTTC
>few|TRBV7-4|TRBJ2-1|TRBD1
CASSLDSQGDNEQFF
TGTGCCAGCAGCTTAGACTCTCAGGGGGACAATGAGCAGTTCTTC
>-|TRBV14|TRBJ2-5|-
CASSLDPLGGFHF
TGTGCCAGCAGCCTAGACCCTCTAGGGGGTTTCCACTTC
>once|TRBV28|TRBJ2-2|TRBD1
CASYQTGTANTGELFF
TGTGCCAGCTATCAAACCGGGACAGCGAACACCGGGGAGCTGTTTTTT
>-|TRBV1|TRBJ1-2|-
CASSPQGGGNYGYTF
TGCGCCAGCAGCCCCCAGGGAGGGGGGAACTATGGCTACACCTTC
>-|TRBV11-3|TRBJ2-1|-
CASSLEASRSYNEQFF
TGTGCCAGCAGCTTAGAGGCTAGCCGGTCCTACAATGAGCAGTTCTTC
>-|TRBV29-1|TRBJ2-1|TRBD2
CSVEEWSGGTYNEQFF
TGCAGCGTTGAAGAATGGAGCGGGGGGACCTACAATGAGCAGTTCTTC
>few|TRBV9|TRBJ2-2|-
CASSVDSPGELFF
TGTGCCAGCAGCGTAGATTCCCCGGGGGAGCTGTTTTTT
>-|TRBV5-1|TRBJ2-2|-
CASSPGLPNTGELFF
TGCGCCAGCAGCCCGGGACTCCCGAACACCGGGGAGCTGTTTTTT